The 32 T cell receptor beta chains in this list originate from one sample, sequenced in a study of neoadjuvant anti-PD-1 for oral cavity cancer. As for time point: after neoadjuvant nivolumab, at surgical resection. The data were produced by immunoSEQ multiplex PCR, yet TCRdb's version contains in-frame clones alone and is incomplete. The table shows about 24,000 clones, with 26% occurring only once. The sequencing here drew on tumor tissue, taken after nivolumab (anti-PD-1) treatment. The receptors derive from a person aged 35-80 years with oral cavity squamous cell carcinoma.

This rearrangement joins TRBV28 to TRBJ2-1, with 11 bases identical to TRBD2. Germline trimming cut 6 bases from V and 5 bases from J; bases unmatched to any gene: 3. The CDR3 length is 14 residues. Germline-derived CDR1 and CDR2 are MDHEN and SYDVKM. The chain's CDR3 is CASRTSGNHNEQFF. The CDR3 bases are TGTGCCAGCAGGACTAGCGGGAATCACAATGAGCAGTTCTTC.

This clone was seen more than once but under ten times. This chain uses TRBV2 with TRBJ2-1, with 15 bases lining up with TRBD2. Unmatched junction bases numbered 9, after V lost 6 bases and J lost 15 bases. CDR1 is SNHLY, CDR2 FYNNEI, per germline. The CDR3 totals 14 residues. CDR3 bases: TGTGCCAGCAGGGGAGGGACTAGCGGGGGGCCCGGGTTCTTC. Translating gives CASRGGTSGGPGFF. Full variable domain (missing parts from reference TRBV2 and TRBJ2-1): EPEVTQTPSHQVTQMGQEVILRCVPISNHLYFYWYRQILGQKVEFLVSFYNNEISEKSEIFDDQFSVERPDGSNFTLKIRSTKLEDSAMYFCASRGGTSGGPGFFGPGTRLTVL.

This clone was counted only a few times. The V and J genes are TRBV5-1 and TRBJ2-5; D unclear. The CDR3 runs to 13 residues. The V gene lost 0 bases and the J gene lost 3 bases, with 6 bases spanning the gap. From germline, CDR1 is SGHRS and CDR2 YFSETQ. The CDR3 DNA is TGCGCCAGCAGCTTGGTGTCAGAAGAGACCCAGTACTTC. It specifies CASSLVSEETQYF. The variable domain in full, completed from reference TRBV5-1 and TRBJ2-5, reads KAGVTQTPRYLIKTRGQQVTLSCSPISGHRSVSWYQQTPGQGLQFLFEYFSETQRNKGNFPGRFSGRQFSNSRSEMNVSTLELGDSALYLCASSLVSEETQYFGPGTRLLVL.

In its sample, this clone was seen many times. The CDR3 is CASSLGPSGNSYEQYF. In DNA, the CDR3 is TGTGCCAGCAGCTTAGGCCCTAGCGGGAACTCCTACGAGCAGTACTTC. The chain combines TRBV7-6 with TRBJ2-7; 9 nucleotides match TRBD2. The CDR3 length is 16 residues. V shed 1 base and J 0 bases; nucleotides not matched to a gene: 4. Per the germline V gene, CDR1 is SGHVS and CDR2 is FNYEAQ.

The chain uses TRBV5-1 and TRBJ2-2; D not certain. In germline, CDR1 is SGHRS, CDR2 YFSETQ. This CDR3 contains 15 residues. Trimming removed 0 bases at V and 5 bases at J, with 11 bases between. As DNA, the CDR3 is TGCGCCAGCAGCTTGGCCAGGCTGGGGACCGGGGAGCTGTTTTTT. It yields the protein CASSLARLGTGELFF.

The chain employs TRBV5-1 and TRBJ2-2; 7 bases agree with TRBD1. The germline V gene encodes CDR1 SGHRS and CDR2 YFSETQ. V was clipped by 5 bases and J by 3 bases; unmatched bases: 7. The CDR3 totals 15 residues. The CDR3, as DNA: TGCGCCAGCAGAATCGGGACAGCCGACACCGGGGAGCTGTTTTTT. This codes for CASRIGTADTGELFF.

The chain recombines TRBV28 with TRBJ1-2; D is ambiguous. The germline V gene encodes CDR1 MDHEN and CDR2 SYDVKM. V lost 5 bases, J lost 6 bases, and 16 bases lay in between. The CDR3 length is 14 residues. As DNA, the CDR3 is TGTGCCAGCAGTAGCCCCCGGGGAACCCATGGCTACACCTTC. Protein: CASSSPRGTHGYTF.

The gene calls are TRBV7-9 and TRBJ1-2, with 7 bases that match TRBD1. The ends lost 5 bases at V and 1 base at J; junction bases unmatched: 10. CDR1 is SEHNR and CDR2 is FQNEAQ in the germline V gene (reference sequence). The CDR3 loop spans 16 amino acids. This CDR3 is CASSPDRASLNYGYTF. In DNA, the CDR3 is TGTGCCAGCAGCCCCGACAGGGCCTCACTTAACTATGGCTACACCTTC.

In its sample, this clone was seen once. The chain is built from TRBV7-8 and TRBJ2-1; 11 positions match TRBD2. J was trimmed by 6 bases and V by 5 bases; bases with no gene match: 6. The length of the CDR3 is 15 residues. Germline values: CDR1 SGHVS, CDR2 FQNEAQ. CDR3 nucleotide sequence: TGTGCCAGCAGCCCTGGCCTAGCGGGAGGCAATGAGCAGTTCTTC. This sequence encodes CASSPGLAGGNEQFF.

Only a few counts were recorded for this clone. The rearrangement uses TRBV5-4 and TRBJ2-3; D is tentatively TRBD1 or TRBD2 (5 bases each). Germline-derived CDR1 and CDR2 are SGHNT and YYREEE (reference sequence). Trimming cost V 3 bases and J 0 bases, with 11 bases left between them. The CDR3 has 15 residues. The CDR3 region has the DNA TGTGCCAGCAGCTCCGCCGGGGCTAGCACAGATACGCAGTATTTT. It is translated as CASSSAGASTDTQYF. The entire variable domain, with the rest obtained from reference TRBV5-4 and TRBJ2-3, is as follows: ETGVTQSPTHLIKTRGQQVTLRCSSQSGHNTVSWYQQALGQGPQFIFQYYREEENGRGNFPPRFSGLQFPNYSSELNVNALELDDSALYLCASSSAGASTDTQYFGPGTRLTVL.

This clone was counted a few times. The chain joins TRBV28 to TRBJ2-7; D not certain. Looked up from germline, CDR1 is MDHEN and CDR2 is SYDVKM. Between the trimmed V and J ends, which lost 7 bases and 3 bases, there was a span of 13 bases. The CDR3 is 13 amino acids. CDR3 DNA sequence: TGTGCCAGCATTAGTCCAGTCGTCTACGAGCAGTACTTC. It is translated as CASISPVVYEQYF.

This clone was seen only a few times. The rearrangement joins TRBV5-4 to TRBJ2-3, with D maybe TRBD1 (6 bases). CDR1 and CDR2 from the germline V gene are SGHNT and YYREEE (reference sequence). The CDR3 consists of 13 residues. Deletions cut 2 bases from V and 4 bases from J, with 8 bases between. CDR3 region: CASSFRGPDTQYF. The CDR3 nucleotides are TGTGCCAGCAGCTTCAGGGGTCCAGATACGCAGTATTTT.

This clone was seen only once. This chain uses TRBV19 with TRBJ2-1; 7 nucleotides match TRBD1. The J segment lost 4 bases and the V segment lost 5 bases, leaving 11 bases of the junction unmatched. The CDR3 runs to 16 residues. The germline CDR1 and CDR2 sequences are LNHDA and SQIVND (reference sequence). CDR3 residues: CASSSQGVRAYNEQFF. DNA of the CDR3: TGTGCCAGTAGTTCCCAGGGGGTAAGGGCTTACAATGAGCAGTTCTTC.

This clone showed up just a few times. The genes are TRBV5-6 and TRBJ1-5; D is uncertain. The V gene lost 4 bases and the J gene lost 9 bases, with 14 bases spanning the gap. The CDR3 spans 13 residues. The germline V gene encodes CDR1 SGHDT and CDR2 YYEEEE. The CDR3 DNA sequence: TGTGCCAGCAGCCTCGCCGGATCACGGCCCCAGCATTTT. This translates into CASSLAGSRPQHF.

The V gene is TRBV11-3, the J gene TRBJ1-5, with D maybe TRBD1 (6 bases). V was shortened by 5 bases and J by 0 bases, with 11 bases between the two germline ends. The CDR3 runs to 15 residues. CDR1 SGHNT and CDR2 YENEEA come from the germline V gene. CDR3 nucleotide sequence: TGTGCCAGCAGCGCGGACAGTTATAGCAATCAGCCCCAGCATTTT. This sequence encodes CASSADSYSNQPQHF. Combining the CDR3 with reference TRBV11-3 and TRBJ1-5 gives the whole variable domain EAGVVQSPRYKIIEKKQPVAFWCNPISGHNTLYWYLQNLGQGPELLIRYENEEAVDDSQLPKDRFSAERLKGVDSTLKIQPAELGDSAVYLCASSADSYSNQPQHFGDGTRLSIL.

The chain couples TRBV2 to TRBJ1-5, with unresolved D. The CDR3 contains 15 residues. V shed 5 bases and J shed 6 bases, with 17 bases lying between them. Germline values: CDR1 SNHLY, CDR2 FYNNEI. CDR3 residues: CASSPIPAGAQPQHF. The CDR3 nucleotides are TGTGCCAGCAGTCCTATACCAGCGGGCGCTCAGCCCCAGCATTTT.

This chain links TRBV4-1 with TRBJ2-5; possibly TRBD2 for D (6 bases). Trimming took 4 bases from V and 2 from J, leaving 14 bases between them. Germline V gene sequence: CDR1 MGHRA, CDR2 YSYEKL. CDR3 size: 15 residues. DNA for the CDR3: TGCGCCAGCAGCCGCAGCACGGGGGTACAAGAGACCCAGTACTTC. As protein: CASSRSTGVQETQYF.

CDR3 in amino acids: CASSQGLGYTEAFF. CDR3 bases: TGCGCCAGCAGCCAGGGGCTGGGGTACACTGAAGCTTTCTTT. This sequence joins TRBV5-1 and TRBJ1-1; D perhaps matches TRBD1 (6 bases). CDR1 and CDR2 (germline): SGHRS, YFSETQ. The CDR3 length is 14 residues. Trimming cost V 4 bases and J 3 bases, with 13 bases left between them.

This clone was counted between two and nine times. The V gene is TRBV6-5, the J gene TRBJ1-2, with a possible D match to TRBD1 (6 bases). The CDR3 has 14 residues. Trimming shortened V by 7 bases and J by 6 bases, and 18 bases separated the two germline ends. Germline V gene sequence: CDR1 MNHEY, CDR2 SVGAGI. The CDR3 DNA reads TGTGCCAGCAATCACCAAGGGGGGCGAAATGGCTACACCTTC. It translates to CASNHQGGRNGYTF.

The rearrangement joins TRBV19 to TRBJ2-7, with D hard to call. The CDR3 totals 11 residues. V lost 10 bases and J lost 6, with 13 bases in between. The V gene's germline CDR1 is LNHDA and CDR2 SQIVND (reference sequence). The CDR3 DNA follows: TGTGCCACCTCGACGGGTATCGAGCAGTACTTC. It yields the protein CATSTGIEQYF.

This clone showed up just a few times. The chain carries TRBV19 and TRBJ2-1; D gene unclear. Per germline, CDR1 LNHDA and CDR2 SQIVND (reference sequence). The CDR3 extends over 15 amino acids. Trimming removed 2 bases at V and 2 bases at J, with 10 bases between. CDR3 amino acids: CASSILTETYNEQFF. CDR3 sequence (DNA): TGTGCCAGTAGTATACTTACAGAAACCTACAATGAGCAGTTCTTC.

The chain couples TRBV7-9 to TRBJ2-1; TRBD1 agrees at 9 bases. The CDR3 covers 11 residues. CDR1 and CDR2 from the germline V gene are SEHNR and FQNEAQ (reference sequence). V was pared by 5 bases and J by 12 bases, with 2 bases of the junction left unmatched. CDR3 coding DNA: TGTGCCAGCAGCGTGGACAGGGGGCAGTTCTTC. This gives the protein CASSVDRGQFF.

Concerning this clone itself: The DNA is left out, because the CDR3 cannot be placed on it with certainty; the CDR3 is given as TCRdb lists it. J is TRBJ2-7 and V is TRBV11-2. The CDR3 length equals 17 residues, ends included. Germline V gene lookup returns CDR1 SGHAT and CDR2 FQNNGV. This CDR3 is CASSRRAGGQASYEQYF.

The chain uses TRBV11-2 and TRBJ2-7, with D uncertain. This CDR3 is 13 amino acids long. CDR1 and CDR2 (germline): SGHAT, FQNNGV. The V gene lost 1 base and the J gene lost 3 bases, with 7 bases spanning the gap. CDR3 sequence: CASSLGQIYEQYF. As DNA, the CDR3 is TGTGCCAGCAGCTTAGGGCAGATCTACGAGCAGTACTTC.

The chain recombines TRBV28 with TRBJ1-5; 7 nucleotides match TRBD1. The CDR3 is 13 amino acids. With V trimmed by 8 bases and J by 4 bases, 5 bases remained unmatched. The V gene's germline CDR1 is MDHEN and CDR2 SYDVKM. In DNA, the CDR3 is TGTGCCAGCTCCCGGGACAGTAATCAGCCCCAGCATTTT. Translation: CASSRDSNQPQHF. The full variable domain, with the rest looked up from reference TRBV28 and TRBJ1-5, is DVKVTQSSRYLVKRTGEKVFLECVQDMDHENMFWYRQDPGLGLRLIYFSYDVKMKEKGDIPEGYSVSREKKERFSLILESASTNQTSMYLCASSRDSNQPQHFGDGTRLSIL.

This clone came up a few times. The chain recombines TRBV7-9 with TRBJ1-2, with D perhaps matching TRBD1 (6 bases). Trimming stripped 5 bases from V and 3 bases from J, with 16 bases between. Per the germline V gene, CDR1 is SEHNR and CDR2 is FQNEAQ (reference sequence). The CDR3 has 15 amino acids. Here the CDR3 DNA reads TGTGCCAGCAGCCTAACCCTGGCAGGGGACTATGGCTACACCTTC. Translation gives CASSLTLAGDYGYTF.

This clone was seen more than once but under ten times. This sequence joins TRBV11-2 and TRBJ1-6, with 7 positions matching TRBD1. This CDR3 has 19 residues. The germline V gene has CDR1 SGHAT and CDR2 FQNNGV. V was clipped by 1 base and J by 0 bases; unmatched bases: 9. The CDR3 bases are TGTGCCAGCAGCTTAGGCGGGGACAGCATTAGCTCCTATAATTCACCCCTCCACTTT. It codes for CASSLGGDSISSYNSPLHF.

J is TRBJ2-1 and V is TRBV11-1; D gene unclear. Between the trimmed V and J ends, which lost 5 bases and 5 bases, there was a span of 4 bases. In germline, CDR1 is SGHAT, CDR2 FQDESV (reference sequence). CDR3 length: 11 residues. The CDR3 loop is CASSANNEQFF. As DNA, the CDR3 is TGTGCCAGCAGCGCCAACAATGAGCAGTTCTTC.

CDR3 amino acids: CASSLEFGAGQPQHF. The CDR3 nucleotides read TGTGCCAGCAGTTTAGAGTTCGGGGCTGGGCAGCCCCAGCATTTT. This rearrangement joins TRBV28 to TRBJ1-5, with D perhaps matching TRBD1 (5 bases). Germline CDR1 and CDR2: MDHEN and SYDVKM. V was trimmed by 2 bases and J by 7 bases, leaving 15 bases between them. This CDR3 has 15 residues.

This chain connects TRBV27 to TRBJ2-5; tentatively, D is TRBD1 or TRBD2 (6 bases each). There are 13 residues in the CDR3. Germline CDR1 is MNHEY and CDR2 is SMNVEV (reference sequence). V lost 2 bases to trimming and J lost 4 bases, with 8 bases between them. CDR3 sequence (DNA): TGTGCCAGCAGTTTAGGGGGGCCAGAGACCCAGTACTTC. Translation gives CASSLGGPETQYF.

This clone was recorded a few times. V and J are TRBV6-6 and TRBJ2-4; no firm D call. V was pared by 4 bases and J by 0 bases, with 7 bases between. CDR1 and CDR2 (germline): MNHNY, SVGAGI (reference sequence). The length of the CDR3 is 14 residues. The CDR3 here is CASSLTVAKNIQYF. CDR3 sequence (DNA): TGTGCCAGCAGTTTAACAGTAGCCAAAAACATTCAGTACTTC.

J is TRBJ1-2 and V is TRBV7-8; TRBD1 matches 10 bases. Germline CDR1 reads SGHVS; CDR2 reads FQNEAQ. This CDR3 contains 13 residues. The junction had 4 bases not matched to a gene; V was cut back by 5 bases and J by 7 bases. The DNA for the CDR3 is TGTGCCAGCAGCGACAGGGGGCTTGGTGGCTACACCTTC. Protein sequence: CASSDRGLGGYTF.